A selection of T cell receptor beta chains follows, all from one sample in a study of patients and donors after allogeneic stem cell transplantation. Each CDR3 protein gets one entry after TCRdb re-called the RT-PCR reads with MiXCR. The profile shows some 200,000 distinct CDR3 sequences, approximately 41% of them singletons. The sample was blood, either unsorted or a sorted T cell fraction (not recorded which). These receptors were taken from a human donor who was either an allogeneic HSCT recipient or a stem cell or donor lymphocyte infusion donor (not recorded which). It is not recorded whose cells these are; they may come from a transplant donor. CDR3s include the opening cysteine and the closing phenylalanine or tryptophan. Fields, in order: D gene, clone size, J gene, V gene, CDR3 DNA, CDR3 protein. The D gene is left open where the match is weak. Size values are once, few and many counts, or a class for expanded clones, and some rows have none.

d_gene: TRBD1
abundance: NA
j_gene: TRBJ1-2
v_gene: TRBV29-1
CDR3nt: TGCAGCGTCCCGGACAGGGTCCATGGCTACACCTTC
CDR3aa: CSVPDRVHGYTF

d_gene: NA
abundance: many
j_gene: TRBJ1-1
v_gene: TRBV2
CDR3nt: TGTGCCAGCAGTGAAGTAAAGGAAGCTTTCTTT
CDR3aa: CASSEVKEAFF

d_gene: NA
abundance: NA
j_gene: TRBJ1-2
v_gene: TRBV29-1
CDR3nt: TGCAGCGGTGCAGGGCTCTATGGCTACACCTTC
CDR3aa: CSGAGLYGYTF

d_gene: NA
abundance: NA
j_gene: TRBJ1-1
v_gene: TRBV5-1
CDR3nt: TGCGCCAGCAGCTTCGGCGCAGCCATGAACACTGAAGCTTTCTTT
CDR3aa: CASSFGAAMNTEAFF

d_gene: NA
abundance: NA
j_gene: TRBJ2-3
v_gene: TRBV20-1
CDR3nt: TGCAGTGCTAGAAACTCGGACCATAGCACAGATACGCAGTATTTT
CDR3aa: CSARNSDHSTDTQYF

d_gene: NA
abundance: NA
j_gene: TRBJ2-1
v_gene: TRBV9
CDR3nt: TGTGCCAGCAGCGGACGGGAGTCCCGCTACAATGAGCAGTTCTTC
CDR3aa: CASSGRESRYNEQFF

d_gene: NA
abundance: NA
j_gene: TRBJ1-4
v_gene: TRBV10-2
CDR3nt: TGCGCCAGCAGCCGGGACACCGCAACTAATGAAAAACTGTTTTTT
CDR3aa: CASSRDTATNEKLFF

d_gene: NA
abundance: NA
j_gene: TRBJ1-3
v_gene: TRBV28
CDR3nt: TGTGCCAGCAGTTTAAATGGGATAGGCCTCTCTGGAAACACCATATATTTT
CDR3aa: CASSLNGIGLSGNTIYF

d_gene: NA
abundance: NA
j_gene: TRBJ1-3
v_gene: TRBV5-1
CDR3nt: TGCGCCAGCAGCTTGGGGACAAACGAAGGAAACACCATATATTTT
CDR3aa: CASSLGTNEGNTIYF

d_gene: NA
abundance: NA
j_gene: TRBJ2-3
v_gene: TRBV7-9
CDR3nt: TGTGCCAGCAGCCTCCAGCGCACAGATACGCAGTATTTT
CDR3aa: CASSLQRTDTQYF

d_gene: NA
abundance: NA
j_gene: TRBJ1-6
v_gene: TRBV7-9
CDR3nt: TGTGCCAGCAGCTCCAAGACCCAAATCTCAAATTCACCCCTCCACTTT
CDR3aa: CASSSKTQISNSPLHF

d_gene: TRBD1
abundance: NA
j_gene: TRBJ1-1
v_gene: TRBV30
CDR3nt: TGTGCCTGGACCACGGGACAGCGGAACACTGAAGCTTTCTTT
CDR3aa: CAWTTGQRNTEAFF

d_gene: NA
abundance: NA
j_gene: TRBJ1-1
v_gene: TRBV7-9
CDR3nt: TGTGCCAGCAGCTTAGTTGTGGGTTTCACTGAAGCTTTCTTT
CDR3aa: CASSLVVGFTEAFF

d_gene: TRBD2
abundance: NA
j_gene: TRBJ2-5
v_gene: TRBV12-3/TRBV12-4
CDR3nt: TGTGCCAGCAGCCTTAGCGGGAGAGGGGAGACCCAGTACTTC
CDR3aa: CASSLSGRGETQYF

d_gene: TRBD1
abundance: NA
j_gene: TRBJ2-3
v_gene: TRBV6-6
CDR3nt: TGTGCCAGCAGTTCCCCAGGACAGGACATTGACTTAAGCACAGATACGCAGTATTTT
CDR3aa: CASSSPGQDIDLSTDTQYF

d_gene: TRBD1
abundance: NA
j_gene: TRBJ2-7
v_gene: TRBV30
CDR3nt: TGTGCCTGGAGGAATGGGGACAGGATTTACGAGCAGTACTTC
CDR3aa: CAWRNGDRIYEQYF

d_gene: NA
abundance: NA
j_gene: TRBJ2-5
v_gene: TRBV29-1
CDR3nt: TGCAGCGTTGTCAGAAAACAAGAGACCCAGTACTTC
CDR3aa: CSVVRKQETQYF

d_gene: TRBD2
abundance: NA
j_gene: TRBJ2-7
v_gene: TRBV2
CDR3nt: TGTGCCAGCAGTGGAGGACTAGCTCCCTACGAGCAGTACTTC
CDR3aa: CASSGGLAPYEQYF

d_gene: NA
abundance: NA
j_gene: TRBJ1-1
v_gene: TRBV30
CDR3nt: TGTGCCTCGGGAAGGGCATCGGACACTGAAGCTTTCTTT
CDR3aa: CASGRASDTEAFF

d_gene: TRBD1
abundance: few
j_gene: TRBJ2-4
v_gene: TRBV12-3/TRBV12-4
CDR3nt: TGTGCCAGCAGTGTGTCGGACAGGAACATTCAGTACTTC
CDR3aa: CASSVSDRNIQYF

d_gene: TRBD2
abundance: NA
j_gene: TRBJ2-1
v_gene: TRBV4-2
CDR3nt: TGTGCCAGCAGCCCGGTGCCCCTAGCGGGAGTTAAAGTCTACAATGAGCAGTTCTTC
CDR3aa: CASSPVPLAGVKVYNEQFF

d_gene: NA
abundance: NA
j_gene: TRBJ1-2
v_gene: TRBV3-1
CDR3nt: TGTGCCAGCAGCCAAGATGAGGCAGGCGGCGGCTATGGCTACACCTTC
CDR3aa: CASSQDEAGGGYGYTF

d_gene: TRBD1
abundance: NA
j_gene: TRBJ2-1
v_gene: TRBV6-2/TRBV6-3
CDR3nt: TGTGCCAGCAGTATAGGGACAGGGAACCCCTACAATGAGCAGTTCTTC
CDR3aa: CASSIGTGNPYNEQFF

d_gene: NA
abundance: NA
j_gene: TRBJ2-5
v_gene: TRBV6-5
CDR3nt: TGTGCCAGCAGTCACGGGCTGGAGACCCAGTACTTC
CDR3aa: CASSHGLETQYF

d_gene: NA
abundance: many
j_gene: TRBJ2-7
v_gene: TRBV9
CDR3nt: TGTGCCAGCAGCGTAGACGTGGGCGAGCAGTACTTC
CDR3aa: CASSVDVGEQYF

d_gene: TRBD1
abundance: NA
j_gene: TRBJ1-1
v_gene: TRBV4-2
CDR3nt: TGTGCCAGCAGCCAAGAAGGGACAGGGAACACTGAAGCTTTCTTT
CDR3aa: CASSQEGTGNTEAFF

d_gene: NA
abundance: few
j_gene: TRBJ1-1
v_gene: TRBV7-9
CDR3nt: TGTGCCAGCAGCTTAGATGTCAGCATGAACACTGAAGCTTTCTTT
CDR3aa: CASSLDVSMNTEAFF

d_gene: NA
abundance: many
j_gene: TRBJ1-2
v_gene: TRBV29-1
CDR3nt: TGCAGCGTCGCGATCGACGGGAGTAACTATGGCTACACCTTC
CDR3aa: CSVAIDGSNYGYTF

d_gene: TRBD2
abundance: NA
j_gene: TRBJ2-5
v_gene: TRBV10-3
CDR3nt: TGTGCCATCAGTGAGCAACGTCCCTTCCTAGCGGGGATTTGGGAGACCCAGTACTTC
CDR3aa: CAISEQRPFLAGIWETQYF

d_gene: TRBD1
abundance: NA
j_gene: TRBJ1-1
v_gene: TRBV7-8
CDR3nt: TGTGCCAGCAGCTCCTGGGACAGGGGCAGCACTGGAGCTTTCTTT
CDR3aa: CASSSWDRGSTGAFF

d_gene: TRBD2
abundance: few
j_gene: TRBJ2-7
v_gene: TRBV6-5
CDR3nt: TGTGCCAGCAGTTCCACGGGGGGCGAGCAGTACTTC
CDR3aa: CASSSTGGEQYF

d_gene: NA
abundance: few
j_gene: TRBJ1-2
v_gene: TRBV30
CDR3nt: TGTGCCTGGAGTGAGCAGCGGGGCTACACCTTC
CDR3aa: CAWSEQRGYTF

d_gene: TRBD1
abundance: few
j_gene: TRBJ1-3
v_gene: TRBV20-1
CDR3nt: TGCAGTGCTAGATGGGACAGGGCTGGAAACACCATATATTTT
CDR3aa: CSARWDRAGNTIYF

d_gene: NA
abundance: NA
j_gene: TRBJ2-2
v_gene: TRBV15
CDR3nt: TGTGCCACCAGCAGAGATCGAGGGACAGGGGAGCTGTTTTTT
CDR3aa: CATSRDRGTGELFF

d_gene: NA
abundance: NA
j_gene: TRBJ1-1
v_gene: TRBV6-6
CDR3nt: TGTGCCAGCACCTTGACAGGAGCCTACACTGAAGCTTTCTTT
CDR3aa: CASTLTGAYTEAFF

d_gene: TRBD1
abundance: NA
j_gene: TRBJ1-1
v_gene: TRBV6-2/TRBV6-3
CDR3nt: TGTGCCAGCAGTCTTACGGACAGGGGTAATAGTCGGGACACTGAAGCTTTCTTT
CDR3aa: CASSLTDRGNSRDTEAFF

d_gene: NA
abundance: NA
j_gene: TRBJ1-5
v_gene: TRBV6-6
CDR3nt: TGTGCCAGCAGTTACTCCAATAATCAGCCCCAGCATTTT
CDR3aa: CASSYSNNQPQHF

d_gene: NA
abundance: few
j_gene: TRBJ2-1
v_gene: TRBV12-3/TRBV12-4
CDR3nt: TGTGCCAGCAGTTCCCAGGGGAATGAGCAGTTCTTC
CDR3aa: CASSSQGNEQFF

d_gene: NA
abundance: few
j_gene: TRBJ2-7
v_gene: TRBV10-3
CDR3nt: TGTGCCATCAGTCTGGGACTTTCCTCCTACGAGCAGTACTTC
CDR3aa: CAISLGLSSYEQYF

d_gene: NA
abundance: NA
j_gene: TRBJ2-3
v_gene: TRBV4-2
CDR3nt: TGTGCCAGCAGCCACTCCGGGACGAGGGAATATACGCAGTATTTT
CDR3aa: CASSHSGTREYTQYF

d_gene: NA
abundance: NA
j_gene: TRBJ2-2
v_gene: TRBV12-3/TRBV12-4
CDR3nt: TGTGCCAGCAGTTATGGGGCACGGGGAAGGAATACCGGGGAGCTGTTTTTT
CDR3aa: CASSYGARGRNTGELFF

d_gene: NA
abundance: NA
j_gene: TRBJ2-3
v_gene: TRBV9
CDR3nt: TGTGCCAGCAGCGTACAAACGGGGCGGATGGCTAGCACAGATACGCAGTATTTT
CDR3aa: CASSVQTGRMASTDTQYF